A single sample is the source of the 18 T cell receptor beta chains below, sequenced in a study of T cells in Graves' hyperthyroidism and ophthalmopathy. Amplification yielded TCR beta CDR3 regions, with RNA transcripts as the source. Primed by the HTBI set, a first-round RT-PCR was run on the TCR CDR3. A single record per CDR3 protein comes from TCRdb applying MiXCR to the multiplex PCR reads. The table lists tens of thousands of distinct CDR3 sequences, roughly half of them singletons. Sequencing was done on a sample of blood. Every receptor here comes from a woman aged 55-75 years with Graves' ophthalmopathy.

This clonotype showed up many times. The CDR3 region is CASSHNTGIGYEQYF. The DNA for the CDR3 is TGCGCCAGCAGCCATAATACAGGGATCGGCTACGAGCAGTACTTC. The rearrangement joins TRBV5-1 to TRBJ2-7, with D tentatively TRBD1 (6 bases). The CDR3 is 15 amino acids. V lost 4 bases to trimming and J lost 3 bases, with 17 bases between them. CDR1 SGHRS and CDR2 YFSETQ come from the germline V gene.

V is TRBV20-1 and J is TRBJ1-3; TRBD1 matches 8 bases. With 3 bases clipped from V and 4 bases from J, the junction kept 11 bases outside the gene matches. The germline V gene encodes CDR1 DFQATT and CDR2 SNEGSKA (reference sequence). The length of the CDR3 is 16 residues. CDR3 protein: CSARGGQGRPGNTIYF. The DNA of the CDR3 is TGCAGTGCTAGGGGAGGACAGGGACGGCCAGGAAACACCATATATTTT.

DNA for the CDR3: TGCGCCAGCAGCGAGGGACAGGAGAATTCACCCCTCCACTTT. It is translated as CASSEGQENSPLHF. The chain joins TRBV5-1 to TRBJ1-6, with 8 nucleotides matching TRBD1. Germline-derived CDR1 and CDR2 are SGHRS and YFSETQ. CDR3 length: 14 amino acids. The V and J ends lost 4 bases and 7 bases, in that order; junction bases with no gene match: 4. Full variable domain (outside the CDR3, taken from reference TRBV5-1 and TRBJ1-6): KAGVTQTPRYLIKTRGQQVTLSCSPISGHRSVSWYQQTPGQGLQFLFEYFSETQRNKGNFPGRFSGRQFSNSRSEMNVSTLELGDSALYLCASSEGQENSPLHFGNGTRLTVT.

V is TRBV6-2 or TRBV6-3 and J is TRBJ1-5; D not certain. V was trimmed by 3 bases and J by 11 bases, leaving 20 bases between them. Germline V gene sequence: CDR1 MNHEY, CDR2 SVGEGT. This CDR3 is 15 amino acids long. CDR3 sequence (DNA): TGTGCCAGCAGTTATCGCATAGATTCGGCAGTAACCCAGCATTTT. Its protein product is CASSYRIDSAVTQHF.

Many counts were recorded for this clonotype. This chain uses TRBV6-2 or TRBV6-3 with TRBJ2-4, with D possibly TRBD2 on 5 matching bases. The germline V gene encodes CDR1 MNHEY and CDR2 SVGEGT. V was clipped by 0 bases and J by 8 bases, with 14 bases between them. The CDR3 is 15 amino acids. In nucleotides, the CDR3 is TGTGCCAGCAGTTACTCCCCAGGCCTGAGGGACATTCAGTACTTC. Translated: CASSYSPGLRDIQYF.

This chain connects TRBV28 to TRBJ2-7; TRBD2 aligns across 7 bases. After removal of 2 bases from V and 3 bases from J, the junction contained 1 base not matched to a gene. The CDR3 covers 13 residues. Germline V gives CDR1 MDHEN, CDR2 SYDVKM. The chain's CDR3 is CASSLAGVYEQYF. As DNA, the CDR3 is TGTGCCAGCAGTTTAGCGGGGGTCTACGAGCAGTACTTC.

This clonotype was recorded many times. This chain joins TRBV4-1 and TRBJ1-2; D possibly corresponds to TRBD1 (6 bases). Trimming took 0 bases from V and 1 from J, leaving 18 bases between them. Germline assignment: CDR1 MGHRA and CDR2 YSYEKL. This CDR3 is 18 amino acids long. In nucleotides, the CDR3 is TGCGCCAGCAGCCAAGACTGGGACACAAATACTATTAACTATGGCTACACCTTC. Protein product: CASSQDWDTNTINYGYTF.

The CDR3 DNA reads as TGCAGTGCTAGGCTAGCGGCCAACACAGATACGCAGTATTTT. Protein sequence: CSARLAANTDTQYF. The J gene is TRBJ2-3, the V gene TRBV20-1; 7 nucleotides line up with TRBD2. The CDR3 loop spans 14 amino acids. Germline loops: CDR1 DFQATT, CDR2 SNEGSKA (reference sequence). The V segment lost 3 bases and the J segment 2 bases; nucleotides outside the gene matches: 5.

As for this clonotype: At one boundary the junction diverges from the germline segment, which might be a read error. The genes are TRBV6-5 and TRBJ2-2, with D perhaps TRBD1 or TRBD2 (6 bases each). Germline CDR1 MNHEY, CDR2 SVGAGI. The CDR3 length is 15 residues. The CDR3 region has the DNA TGTGCCAGCAGCGCCCGCGTGGGGGGCCGCCGGGGAGCTGTTTTT. This encodes CASSARVGGRRGAVF.

This clonotype has a count of ten or more. The chain is built from TRBV11-2 and TRBJ1-1; a weak D match, TRBD1 (6 bases). CDR1 and CDR2 from the germline V gene are SGHAT and FQNNGV. Trimming pared 5 bases from V and 1 base from J, leaving 14 bases between. This CDR3 is 15 amino acids long. CDR3 DNA sequence: TGTGCCAGCAGCCCCGACAGGACAAGGAACACTGAAGCTTTCTTT. This sequence encodes CASSPDRTRNTEAFF. The entire variable domain, with the rest obtained from reference TRBV11-2 and TRBJ1-1, is as follows: EAGVAQSPRYKIIEKRQSVAFWCNPISGHATLYWYQQILGQGPKLLIQFQNNGVVDDSQLPKDRFSAERLKGVDSTLKIQPAKLEDSAVYLCASSPDRTRNTEAFFGQGTRLTVV.

This clonotype was found many times. The V call is TRBV4-2, the J call TRBJ1-4; a weak D match, TRBD1 (5 bases). From germline, CDR1 is LGHNA and CDR2 YNFKEQ. V shed 1 base and J shed 8 bases, with 14 bases lying between them. CDR3 size: 15 residues. This CDR3 reads CASSQGQGEKEKLFF. The DNA for the CDR3 is TGTGCCAGCAGCCAAGGGCAGGGAGAGAAGGAAAAACTGTTTTTT.

In this sample, this clonotype is medium-sized. J is TRBJ1-6 and V is TRBV10-1; D possibly corresponds to TRBD1 (5 bases). This CDR3 is built from 13 residues. The germline V gene encodes CDR1 WNHNN and CDR2 SYGVQD (reference sequence). V dropped 4 bases and J dropped 8 bases, with 9 bases sitting between them. The CDR3 DNA reads as TGCGCCAGCAGTGCAGGGTTTGATTCACCCCTCCACTTT. Translating gives CASSAGFDSPLHF.

This clonotype is medium-sized. The chain is built from TRBV7-6 and TRBJ1-1; D remains ambiguous. The germline gives CDR1 SGHVS, CDR2 FNYEAQ. The germline V and J ends were trimmed by 2 bases and 7 bases, with 11 bases remaining between them. The CDR3 covers 13 residues. The CDR3 nucleotides are TGTGCCAGCAGCTTAAGTAGAGGTGGTGAAGCTTTCTTT. Its translation: CASSLSRGGEAFF.

The rearrangement links TRBV10-3 to TRBJ1-2; D possibly corresponds to TRBD1 (5 bases). Germline V CDR1 and CDR2: ENHRY, SYGVKD. This CDR3 has 14 amino acids. V was trimmed by 11 bases and J by 7 bases, leaving 23 bases between them. CDR3: CAWPEVQDLSGYTF. The CDR3 DNA is TGTGCCTGGCCCGAAGTACAGGATCTCTCTGGCTACACCTTC.

Points on this clonotype: The germline gene is not matched at one end of the junction; a read error may be the cause. The CDR3 coding sequence is TGTGCCAGCAGCCCCCGAAGGAGGGGGCGCACTAAAGCTTTCTTT. This gives the protein CASSPRRRGRTKAFF. The rearrangement uses TRBV7-2 and TRBJ1-1, with 7 positions matching TRBD1. Germline V gene lookup returns CDR1 SGHTA and CDR2 FQGNSA. The CDR3 is 15 residues long.

This chain joins TRBV9 and TRBJ2-6; the D is unclear. Germline V gives CDR1 SGDLS, CDR2 YYNGEE. The CDR3 consists of 17 residues. Trimming shortened V by 0 bases and J by 0 bases, and 10 bases separated the two germline ends. This CDR3 reads CASSVDLETSGANVLTF. For the CDR3, the DNA is TGTGCCAGCAGCGTAGATTTAGAGACCTCTGGGGCCAACGTCCTGACTTTC.

The chain is built from TRBV14 and TRBJ2-7; 12 bases fit TRBD1. The trim removed 1 base at V and 5 bases at J, leaving 3 bases unmatched. The CDR3 is 15 residues long. CDR1 is SGHDN and CDR2 is FVKESK in the germline V gene. The CDR3 DNA follows: TGTGCCAGCAGCCAAGCCGGGACAGGGGGCGACGAGCAGTACTTC. It is translated as CASSQAGTGGDEQYF.

The V call is TRBV20-1, the J call TRBJ2-5; D is perhaps TRBD1 or TRBD2 (6 bases each). Germline V gives CDR1 DFQATT, CDR2 SNEGSKA (reference sequence). The CDR3 spans 13 residues. V was trimmed by 3 bases and J by 5 bases, leaving 13 bases between them. The CDR3 protein is CSASLGGSETQYF. CDR3 bases: TGCAGTGCTAGTTTGGGGGGCTCGGAGACCCAGTACTTC.